This note documents a single TCR beta chain sequence. Antigen specificity is unknown. The CDR3 extends over 13 amino acids. The V gene lost 7 bases and the J gene lost 1 base, with 10 bases spanning the gap. CDR1 is MNHNS and CDR2 is SASEGT in the germline V gene. The PCR used 60 Vbeta and 13 Jbeta primers. Profiled with immunoSEQ multiplex PCR; TCRdb holds only in-frame clones, not every one. The sample holds roughly 100,000 clones, less than 80% seen once. The data derive from a study of cytomegalovirus exposure and HLA in healthy donors. This cohort consisted of healthy bone marrow donors. Donors were ostensibly healthy at sampling, although undocumented immune exposures were probable. Findings of the study overall: Cytomegalovirus status, reportedly, was diagnosed with high specificity and sensitivity by the classifier. The authors later found HLA-associated TCR beta chains more clonally expanded than equally common others.

The J gene is TRBJ1-1, the V gene TRBV6-1; TRBD1 is a possible D gene (5 bases). Sequencing used PBMCs. This clonotype was sampled from a woman aged 45-65 years in good health and CMV-seropositive. In DNA form, the CDR3 reads TGTGCCAGCACCCCGGGGGGGAACACTGAAGCTTTCTTT. Encoded protein: CASTPGGNTEAFF.